Each of the 20 T cell receptor beta chains below was sequenced from the same sample in a study of Tregs in tolerant kidney transplant recipients. The protocol was immunoSEQ multiplex PCR, while the TCRdb copy is restricted to in-frame clones and leaves out a portion. The table shows about 240,000 clones, with roughly four fifths occurring only once. Material: CD4+ T cells from blood. The receptors stem from a human donor in good health.

This clone has only one observation. The gene calls are TRBV5-5 and TRBJ2-2; possible D gene TRBD1, 7 bases. V lost 1 base, J lost 6 bases, and 16 bases lay in between. The CDR3 sequence is 16 residues long. The V gene's germline CDR1 is SGHKS and CDR2 YYEKEE (reference sequence). The CDR3 DNA sequence: TGTGCCAGCAGCTTGACAGGGGAGGTTGGGGCCGGGGAGCTGTTTTTT. Residues: CASSLTGEVGAGELFF.

The rearrangement links TRBV11-3 to TRBJ2-5, with D perhaps matching TRBD1 (6 bases). Germline V lookup: CDR1 SGHNT, CDR2 YENEEA. This CDR3 is built from 12 residues. The ends were cut back, 9 bases at V and 1 base at J, with 9 bases in the middle. CDR3 in DNA: TGTGCCAGACAGGGACCCCAAGAGACCCAGTACTTC. This codes for CARQGPQETQYF.

The chain combines TRBV6-1 with TRBJ1-5, with 8 bases identical to TRBD1. Germline CDR1 reads MNHNS; CDR2 reads SASEGT. The J segment lost 13 bases and the V segment lost 4 bases, leaving 15 bases of the junction unmatched. The CDR3 contains 15 residues. The CDR3 loop is CASSGGYRGTGFQHF. The CDR3 bases are TGTGCCAGCAGTGGAGGTTATCGGGGGACAGGCTTTCAGCATTTT.

CDR3 DNA sequence: TGTGCCAGCAGCTTCGGCTTGACAGGGGCCTACGAGCAGTACTTC. Translating gives CASSFGLTGAYEQYF. This chain joins TRBV7-8 and TRBJ2-5; 8 positions agree with TRBD1. The J call may be incorrect, as the DNA end agrees better with TRBJ2-7. This CDR3 has 15 amino acids. Per the germline V gene, CDR1 is SGHVS and CDR2 is FQNEAQ.

V is TRBV10-3 and J is TRBJ2-1; D possibly corresponds to TRBD1 (6 bases). The CDR3 contains 14 residues. Trimming shortened V by 3 bases and J by 5 bases, and 11 bases separated the two germline ends. Germline lookup yields CDR1 ENHRY and CDR2 SYGVKD. Here the CDR3 reads CAISERPGDNEQFF. In DNA form, the CDR3 reads TGTGCCATCAGTGAACGGCCAGGGGACAATGAGCAGTTCTTC.

J is TRBJ2-7 and V is TRBV2, with D possibly TRBD1 on 6 matching bases. CDR1 and CDR2 (germline): SNHLY, FYNNEI. This CDR3 contains 13 residues. Between the trimmed V and J ends, which lost 6 bases and 3 bases, there was a span of 12 bases. The CDR3 bases are TGTGCCAGCAGGAGGGGACACCTCTACGAGCAGTACTTC. It yields the protein CASRRGHLYEQYF.

This chain links TRBV19 with TRBJ2-7; D gene uncertain. Trimming removed 0 bases at V and 0 bases at J, with 9 bases between. Germline CDR1 LNHDA, CDR2 SQIVND (reference sequence). The CDR3 totals 15 residues. As DNA, the CDR3 is TGTGCCAGTAGTATAGATAGTCAGGCCTCCTACGAGCAGTACTTC. It translates to CASSIDSQASYEQYF.

This chain connects TRBV2 to TRBJ2-5, with TRBD1 matching 8 bases. Germline trimming cut 6 bases from V and 4 bases from J; bases unmatched to any gene: 10. This CDR3 contains 15 residues. In germline, CDR1 is SNHLY, CDR2 FYNNEI. The CDR3: CASRLTGAPGETQYF. DNA for the CDR3: TGTGCCAGCAGACTGACAGGGGCCCCAGGAGAGACCCAGTACTTC.

Only one count was recorded for this clone. J is TRBJ1-2 and V is TRBV28; perhaps TRBD1 as D (5 bases). With 6 bases removed from V and 4 bases from J, the gap between germline ends came to 15 bases. CDR1 MDHEN and CDR2 SYDVKM come from the germline V gene. The CDR3 is 14 amino acids. The DNA of the CDR3 is TGTGCCAGCAGACCCTTGGGGCGGAGCTATGGCTACACCTTC. Amino acid sequence: CASRPLGRSYGYTF.

This clone appeared a single time. This rearrangement joins TRBV2 to TRBJ1-5; 11 nucleotides match TRBD1. There are 15 residues in the CDR3. The V gene end was trimmed by 6 bases and the J gene end by 2 bases; junction bases not matched to a gene: 3. CDR1 is SNHLY, CDR2 FYNNEI, per germline. The CDR3 sequence is CASRDRGQGNQPQHF. The CDR3 DNA sequence: TGTGCCAGCAGGGACAGGGGGCAAGGCAATCAGCCCCAGCATTTT.

This clone has only one observation. The rearrangement uses TRBV7-2 and TRBJ2-2; 15 positions agree with TRBD2. The CDR3 extends over 17 amino acids. Germline V lookup: CDR1 SGHTA, CDR2 FQGNSA. After removal of 2 bases from V and 4 bases from J, the junction contained 2 bases not matched to a gene. CDR3 loop: CASSLRTSGGATGELFF. CDR3 coding DNA: TGTGCCAGCAGCTTAAGGACTAGCGGGGGGGCCACCGGGGAGCTGTTTTTT.

The chain links TRBV11-2 to TRBJ2-1; maybe TRBD2 (5 bases). The germline gives CDR1 SGHAT, CDR2 FQNNGV. The CDR3 has 16 residues. V shed 5 bases and J shed 1 base, with 15 bases lying between them. In DNA form, the CDR3 reads TGTGCCAGCAGCCCTCGTGAGGGCCTGTCCTACAATGAGCAGTTCTTC. Its translation: CASSPREGLSYNEQFF.

This rearrangement joins TRBV6-5 to TRBJ2-2; tentatively, D is TRBD1 (6 bases). With 5 bases removed from V and 6 bases from J, the gap between germline ends came to 10 bases. Germline V gene data show CDR1 as MNHEY and CDR2 as SVGAGI. The CDR3 has 13 amino acids. CDR3 in DNA: TGTGCCAGCAGTAAACAGGGTGCCGGGGAGCTGTTTTTT. This gives the protein CASSKQGAGELFF.

The chain uses TRBV4-2 and TRBJ2-4; D is possibly TRBD1 or TRBD2 (5 bases each). Germline CDR1 LGHNA, CDR2 YNFKEQ. V was trimmed by 1 base and J by 8 bases, leaving 15 bases between them. This CDR3 has 15 residues. In nucleotides, the CDR3 is TGTGCCAGCAGCCAAGGGGGTGGGGGAACTGACATTCAGTACTTC. Protein: CASSQGGGGTDIQYF.

This rearrangement joins TRBV10-2 to TRBJ2-1; D uncertain. This CDR3 is built from 17 residues. The germline V gene encodes CDR1 WSHSY and CDR2 SAAADI. The V end lost 0 bases, the J end lost 7 bases, and 19 bases lay between the germline ends. The CDR3 DNA reads as TGCGCCAGCAGTGAGTCTAGGTTTGTAGGCGTCGGGAATGAGCAGTTCTTC. Translation gives CASSESRFVGVGNEQFF.

The J gene is TRBJ2-1, the V gene TRBV21-1; TRBD1, as called in the table, went unchecked against the DNA. TRBV21-1 is annotated as a pseudogene. The length of the CDR3 is 15 residues. In DNA, the CDR3 is TGTGCCAGCAGCAACCCGGGACAGGGGGCAGAGGAGCAGTTCTTC. Protein sequence: CASSNPGQGAEEQFF.

The chain has TRBV7-2 and TRBJ2-1; 8 bases fit TRBD2. The germline V gene has CDR1 SGHTA and CDR2 FQGNSA. CDR3 length: 15 residues. V trimming: 5 bases; J trimming: 6 bases; junction bases outside the gene matches: 9. CDR3 residues: CASSPSSGSTNEQFF. The DNA for the CDR3 is TGTGCCAGCAGCCCGTCGAGCGGGAGTACCAATGAGCAGTTCTTC. Full variable domain (remainder filled in from reference TRBV7-2 and TRBJ2-1): GAGVSQSPSNKVTEKGKDVELRCDPISGHTALYWYRQSLGQGLEFLIYFQGNSAPDKSGLPSDRFSAERTGGSVSTLTIQRTQQEDSAVYLCASSPSSGSTNEQFFGPGTRLTVL.

V is TRBV7-3 and J is TRBJ1-2, with 8 bases matching TRBD1. Germline loops: CDR1 SGHTA, CDR2 FQGTGA. J was trimmed by 9 bases and V by 1 base; bases with no gene match: 10. This CDR3 is 15 amino acids long. CDR3 sequence: CASSLISGQGTSYTF. CDR3 coding DNA: TGTGCCAGCAGCTTAATTTCCGGACAGGGTACCAGCTACACCTTC.

The genes are TRBV18 and TRBJ1-2, with D unresolved. Germline V gene sequence: CDR1 KGHSH, CDR2 LQKENI. The CDR3 is 15 residues long. V was clipped by 2 bases and J by 3 bases, with 13 bases between them. The CDR3 coding sequence is TGTGCCAGCTCACCAGGGAGGGCGGAGGACTATGGCTACACCTTC. Protein product: CASSPGRAEDYGYTF.

J is TRBJ2-1 and V is TRBV30; 13 bases are shared with TRBD2. Germline V gene sequence: CDR1 GTSNPN, CDR2 SVGIG (reference sequence). The trim removed 4 bases at V and 9 bases at J, leaving 3 bases unmatched. The CDR3 is made up of 13 amino acids. The chain's CDR3 is CAWMTSGGFEQFF. In DNA form, the CDR3 reads TGTGCCTGGATGACTAGCGGGGGGTTTGAGCAGTTCTTC. The whole variable domain, filled in from reference TRBV30 and TRBJ2-1, reads SQTIHQWPATLVQPVGSPLSLECTVEGTSNPNLYWYRQAAGRGLQLLFYSVGIGQISSEVPQNLSASRPQDRQFILSSKKLLLSDSGFYLCAWMTSGGFEQFFGPGTRLTVL.